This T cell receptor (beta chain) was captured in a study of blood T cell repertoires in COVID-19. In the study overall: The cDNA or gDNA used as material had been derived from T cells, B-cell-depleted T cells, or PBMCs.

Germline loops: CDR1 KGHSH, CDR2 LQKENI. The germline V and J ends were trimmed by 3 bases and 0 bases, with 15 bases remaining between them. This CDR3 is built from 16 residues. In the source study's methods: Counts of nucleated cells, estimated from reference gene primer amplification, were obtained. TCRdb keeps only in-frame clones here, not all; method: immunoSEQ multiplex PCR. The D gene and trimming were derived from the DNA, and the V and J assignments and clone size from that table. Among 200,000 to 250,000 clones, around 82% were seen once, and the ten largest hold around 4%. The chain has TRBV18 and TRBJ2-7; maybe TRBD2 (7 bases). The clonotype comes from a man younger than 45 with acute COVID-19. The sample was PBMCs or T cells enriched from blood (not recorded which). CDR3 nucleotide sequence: TGTGCCAGCTCACCTCAGGGAGGGACAAACTCCTACGAGCAGTACTTC. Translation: CASSPQGGTNSYEQYF.